This T cell receptor (beta chain) was sequenced in a study of early T cells in non-severe SARS-CoV-2 infection. About the research overall: Sequencing used unsorted whole-blood bulk RNA, so chains lack pairing.

This clonotype was counted a few times. Unique molecular identifiers were affixed to single, distinct cDNA molecules. MiXCR was run by TCRdb on the 5' RACE reads, yielding one entry per CDR3 protein. The sample includes tens of thousands of distinct CDR3 sequences, around 13% of them seen just once. Trimming took off 8 bases at V and 5 bases at J, with 24 bases between the two ends. The germline gives CDR1 MNHNS, CDR2 SASEGT. This CDR3 is built from 16 residues. The chain links TRBV6-1 to TRBJ1-2; D is perhaps TRBD1 (5 bases). Sequenced: whole blood. The clonotype comes from an adult who was a healthcare worker with PCR-confirmed SARS-CoV-2 infection or an uninfected control (not recorded which). The DNA for the CDR3 is TGTGCCAGCGAAGGGACGGAACAAGATTATTCTTATGGCTACACCTTC. Translation: CASEGTEQDYSYGYTF.